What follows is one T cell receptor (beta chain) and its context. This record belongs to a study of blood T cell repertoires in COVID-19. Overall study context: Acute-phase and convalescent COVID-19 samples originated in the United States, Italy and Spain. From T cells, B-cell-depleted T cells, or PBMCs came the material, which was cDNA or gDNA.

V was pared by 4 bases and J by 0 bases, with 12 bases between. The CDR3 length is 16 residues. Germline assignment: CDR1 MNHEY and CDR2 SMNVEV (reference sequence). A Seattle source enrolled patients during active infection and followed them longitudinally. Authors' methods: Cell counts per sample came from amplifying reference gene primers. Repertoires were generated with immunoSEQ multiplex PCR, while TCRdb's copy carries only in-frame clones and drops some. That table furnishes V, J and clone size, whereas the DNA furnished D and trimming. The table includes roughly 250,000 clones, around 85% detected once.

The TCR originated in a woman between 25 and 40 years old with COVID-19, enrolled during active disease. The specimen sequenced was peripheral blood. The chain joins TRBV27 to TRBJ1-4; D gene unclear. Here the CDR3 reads CASSSVSGSTNEKLFF. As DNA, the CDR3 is TGTGCCAGCAGTTCCGTTTCGGGATCAACTAATGAAAAACTGTTTTTT. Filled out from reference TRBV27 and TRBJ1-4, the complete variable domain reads EAQVTQNPRYLITVTGKKLTVTCSQNMNHEYMSWYRQDPGLGLRQIYYSMNVEVTDKGDVPEGYKVSRKEKRNFPLILESPSPNQTSLYFCASSSVSGSTNEKLFFGSGTQLSVL.